This TCR beta chain comes out of a study of breast tumors, draining lymph nodes, adjacent tissues. Study-wide findings and caveats: Data only fit, rather than demonstrated, lymph node origin of most tumor T cells. Luminal-like breast cancer showed significantly greater tumor-nontumor repertoire similarity than basal-like breast cancer did. Findings are consistent with lymph node origin and intratumoral expansion of most tumor T cells. Tumors had less TCR diversity than lymph nodes, more than nontumor tissue.

This clonotype was seen at least ten times. Its antigen is undetermined. V gave up 3 bases and J gave up 2 bases; unmatched junction bases: 6. Germline CDR1 and CDR2: KGHSH and LQKENI. CDR3 length: 15 residues. Breast cancer patients provided tissue from their axillary draining lymph nodes. A single record per CDR3 protein comes from TCRdb applying MiXCR to the multiplex PCR reads. The repertoire holds 100,000 to 150,000 distinct CDR3 sequences, with roughly 21% as singletons. The sequence was obtained from a female donor with breast cancer. Some clones in this sample may be carry-over from other donors' samples. This chain connects TRBV18 to TRBJ1-2, with 7 bases matching TRBD1. The source material was axillary lymph node tissue. CDR3 sequence: CASSPARQGNYGYTF. CDR3 DNA sequence: TGTGCCAGCTCACCGGCGAGACAGGGCAACTATGGCTACACCTTC.